The clone carrying this T cell receptor (beta chain) occurred many times. What it binds is unknown. This entry is derived from a study of T cells in Graves' hyperthyroidism and ophthalmopathy. Uncontrolled infection, other autoimmune disease, pregnancy or lactation disqualified patients from enrolment. Each diagnosis drew on symptoms, thyroxine, TRAb, thyroid ultrasound and orbital computed tomography findings. Researchers took RNA transcripts and amplified the TCR beta CDR3 regions from them. The HTBI set primed first-round TCR CDR3 RT-PCR. MiXCR was run by TCRdb on the multiplex PCR reads, yielding one entry per CDR3 protein. The table has some 440,000 distinct CDR3 sequences, around 14% seen once; the top ten hold around an eighth. Study-wide points: Most expanded thyroid clonotypes above 0.001 also appeared in blood. A model of 13 V-J features distinguished ophthalmopathy from stable hyperthyroidism.

Sequenced sample: blood. The clonotype was recovered from a woman aged 18-29 years with Graves' hyperthyroidism.

CDR3 in amino acids: CASSSQAGGSYEQYF. CDR3 coding DNA: TGTGCCAGCAGCAGTCAGGCAGGGGGCTCCTACGAGCAGTACTTC. The chain recombines TRBV5-5 with TRBJ2-7; TRBD1 matches at 7 bases. Germline CDR1 is SGHKS and CDR2 is YYEKEE (reference sequence). V gave up 4 bases and J gave up 0 bases; unmatched junction bases: 7. The CDR3 extends over 15 amino acids.